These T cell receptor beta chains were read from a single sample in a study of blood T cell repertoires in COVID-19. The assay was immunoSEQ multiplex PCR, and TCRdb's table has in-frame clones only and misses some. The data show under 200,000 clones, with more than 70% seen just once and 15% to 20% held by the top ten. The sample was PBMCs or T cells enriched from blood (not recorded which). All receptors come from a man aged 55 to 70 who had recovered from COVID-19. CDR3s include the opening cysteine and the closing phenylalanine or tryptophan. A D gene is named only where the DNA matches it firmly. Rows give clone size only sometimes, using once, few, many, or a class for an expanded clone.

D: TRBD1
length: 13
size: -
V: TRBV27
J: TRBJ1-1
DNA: TGTGCCAGCAGACAGGGGGCGGACGGTGAAGCTTTCTTT
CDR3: CASRQGADGEAFF

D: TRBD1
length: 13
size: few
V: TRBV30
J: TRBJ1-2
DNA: TGTGCCTGGAGTTGGGACAGTCTCTATGGCTACACCTTC
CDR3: CAWSWDSLYGYTF

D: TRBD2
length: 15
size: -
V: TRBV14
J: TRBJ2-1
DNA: TGTGCCAGCAGCCAAGCCCAACTAGCGGGAGTCGAGCAGTTCTTC
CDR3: CASSQAQLAGVEQFF

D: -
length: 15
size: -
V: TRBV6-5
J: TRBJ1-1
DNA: TGTGCCAGCAGTCTCAAACGACAGATAAGGACTGAAGCTTTCTTT
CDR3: CASSLKRQIRTEAFF

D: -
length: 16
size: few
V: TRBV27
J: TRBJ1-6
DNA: TGTGCCAGCAGTTTACGGGGTACGTCCTATAATTCACCCCTCCACTTT
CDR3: CASSLRGTSYNSPLHF

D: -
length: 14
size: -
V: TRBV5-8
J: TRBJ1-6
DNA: TGTGCCAGCAGTACAAACTACAGGGATTCACCCCTCCACTTT
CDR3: CASSTNYRDSPLHF

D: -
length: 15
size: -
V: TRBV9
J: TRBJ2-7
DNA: TGTGCCAGCAGCGTAGGAGAGGGTTTTAATTTGGAGCAGTACTTC
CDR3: CASSVGEGFNLEQYF

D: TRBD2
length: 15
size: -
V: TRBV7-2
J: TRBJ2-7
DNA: TGTGCCAGCAGCTTGATTAGCGGGAGTTTCTACGAGCAGTACTTC
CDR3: CASSLISGSFYEQYF

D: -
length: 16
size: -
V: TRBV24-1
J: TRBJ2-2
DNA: TGTGCCACCAGTGATGGCCAAGGACTGAACGCCGGGGAGCTGTTTTTT
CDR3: CATSDGQGLNAGELFF

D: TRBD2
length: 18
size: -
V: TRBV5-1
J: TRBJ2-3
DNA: TGCGCCAGCAGAGGAATTTTTAAGGCTAGCGGAGATGCAGATACGCAGTATTTT
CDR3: CASRGIFKASGDADTQYF

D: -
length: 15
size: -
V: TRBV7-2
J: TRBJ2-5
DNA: TGTGCCAGCAGCGTCGACCAGCGGAGACAAGAGACCCAGTACTTC
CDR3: CASSVDQRRQETQYF

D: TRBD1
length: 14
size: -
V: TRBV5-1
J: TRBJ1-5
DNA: TGCGCCAGCAGCTTGGGGAGCCAGGGGGAGCCCCAGCATTTT
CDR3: CASSLGSQGEPQHF

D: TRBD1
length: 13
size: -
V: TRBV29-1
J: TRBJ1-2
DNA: TGCAGCGCAGTACAGGGGGCAGGGTATGGCTACACCTTC
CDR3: CSAVQGAGYGYTF

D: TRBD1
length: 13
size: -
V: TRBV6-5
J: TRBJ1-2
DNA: TGTGCCAGCATCCAGACAGGGGGCCATGGCTACACCTTC
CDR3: CASIQTGGHGYTF

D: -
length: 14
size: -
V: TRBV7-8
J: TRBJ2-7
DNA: TGTGCCAGCAGCTTAGAGGCAGGCTTCTACGAGCAGTACTTC
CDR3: CASSLEAGFYEQYF

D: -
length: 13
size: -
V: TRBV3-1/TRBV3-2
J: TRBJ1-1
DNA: TGTGCCAGCAGCCAACGGGAGAACACTGAAGCTTTCTTT
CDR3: CASSQRENTEAFF

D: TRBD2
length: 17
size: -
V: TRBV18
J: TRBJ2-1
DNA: TGTGCCAGCTCACCCCCTGCAAGTAGCGGGAGGCATAATGAGCAGTTCTTC
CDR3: CASSPPASSGRHNEQFF

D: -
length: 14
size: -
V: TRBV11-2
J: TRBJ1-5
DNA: TGTGCCAGCAGCTTAATGGGAGTGGATCAGCCCCAGCATTTT
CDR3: CASSLMGVDQPQHF

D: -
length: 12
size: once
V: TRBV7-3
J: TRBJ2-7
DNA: TGTGCCAGCAGCCCATTAGGGAGGGGACAGGACTTC
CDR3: CASSPLGRGQDF

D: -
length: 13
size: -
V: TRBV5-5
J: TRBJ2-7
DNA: TGTGCCAGCAGTCCGGGTCCTTTCAACGAGCAGTACTTC
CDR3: CASSPGPFNEQYF

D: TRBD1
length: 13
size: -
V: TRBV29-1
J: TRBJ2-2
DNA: TGCAGCGTCGGGACAGAAACTTACGGGGAGCTGTTTTTT
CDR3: CSVGTETYGELFF

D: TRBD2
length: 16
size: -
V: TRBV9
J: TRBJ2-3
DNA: TGTGCCAGCAGCGTAGAGGGGCGGGGGAGCGGAGATACGCAGTATTTT
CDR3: CASSVEGRGSGDTQYF

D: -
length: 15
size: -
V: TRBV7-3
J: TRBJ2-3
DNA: TGTGCCAGCAGCAGCCTCGGGAGCCCCACAGATACGCAGTATTTT
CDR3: CASSSLGSPTDTQYF

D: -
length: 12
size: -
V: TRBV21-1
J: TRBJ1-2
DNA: TGTGCCAGCAGCGCCCGACAGGTCAGAGTCGCCTTC
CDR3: CASSARQVRVAF

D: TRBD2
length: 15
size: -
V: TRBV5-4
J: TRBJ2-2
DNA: TGTGCCAGCAGCCCGGGACTAGAAAACACCGGGGAGCTGTTTTTT
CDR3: CASSPGLENTGELFF

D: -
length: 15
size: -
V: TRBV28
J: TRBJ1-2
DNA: TGTGCCAGCAGTACTTCCGGACACCGTGACTATGGCTACACCTTC
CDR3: CASSTSGHRDYGYTF

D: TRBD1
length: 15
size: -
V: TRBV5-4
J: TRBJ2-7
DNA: TGTGCCAGCAGTCCTTGGTCGACAGGGGAAGCCGAGCAGTACTTC
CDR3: CASSPWSTGEAEQYF

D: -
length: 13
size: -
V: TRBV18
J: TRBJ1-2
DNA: TGTGCCAGCTCACCACTCGCACAGGGCGGCTACACCTTC
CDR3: CASSPLAQGGYTF

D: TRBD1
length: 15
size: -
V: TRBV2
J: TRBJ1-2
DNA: TGTGCCAGCAGGGAACAGGGGGCGCGGGGCTATGGCTACACCTTC
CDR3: CASREQGARGYGYTF

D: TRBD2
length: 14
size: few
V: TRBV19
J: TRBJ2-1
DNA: TGTGCCAGTAGTACGCAGGGACTAGCGGGAGGAACGTTCTTC
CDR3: CASSTQGLAGGTFF

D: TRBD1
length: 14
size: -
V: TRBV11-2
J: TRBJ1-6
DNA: TGTGCCAGCAGACCGGGACAGGACTACTCACCCCTCCACTTT
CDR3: CASRPGQDYSPLHF

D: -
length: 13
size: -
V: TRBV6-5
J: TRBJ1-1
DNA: TGTGCCAGCACCCTAGTACAGGGTTCTGAAGCTTTCTTT
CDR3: CASTLVQGSEAFF

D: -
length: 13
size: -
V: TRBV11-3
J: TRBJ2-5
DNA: TGTGCCAGCAGCTTGGGACATCGTGAGACCCAGTACTTC
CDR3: CASSLGHRETQYF

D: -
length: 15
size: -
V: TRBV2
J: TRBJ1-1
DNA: TGTGCCAGCAGTCCATTTGGGGGGTGGAACACTGAAGCTTTCTTT
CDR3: CASSPFGGWNTEAFF

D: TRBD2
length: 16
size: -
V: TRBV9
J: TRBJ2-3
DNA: TGTGCCAGCAGTACTGAAAGCGGGGCTAGCACAGATACGCAGTATTTT
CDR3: CASSTESGASTDTQYF

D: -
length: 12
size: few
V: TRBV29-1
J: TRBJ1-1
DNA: TGCAGCGCGGGAGGGGGTTACACTGAAGCTTTCTTT
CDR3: CSAGGGYTEAFF

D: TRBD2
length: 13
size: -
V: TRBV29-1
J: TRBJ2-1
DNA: TGCAGCCTGGGGCTAGCGGGAGGCAATGAGCAGTTCTTC
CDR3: CSLGLAGGNEQFF

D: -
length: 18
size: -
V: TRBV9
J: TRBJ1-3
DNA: TGTGCCAGCAGCGACAGGGAGCTCCCTGATTTCTCTGGAAACACCATATATTTT
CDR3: CASSDRELPDFSGNTIYF

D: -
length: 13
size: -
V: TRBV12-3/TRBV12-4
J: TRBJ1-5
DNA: TGTGCCAGCACCGGACAACACAATCAGCCCCAGCATTTT
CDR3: CASTGQHNQPQHF

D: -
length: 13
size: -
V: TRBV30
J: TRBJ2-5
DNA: TGTGCCTGGACTCGGGAAACACGAGAGACCCAGTACTTC
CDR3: CAWTRETRETQYF

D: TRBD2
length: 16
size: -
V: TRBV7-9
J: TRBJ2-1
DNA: TGTGCCAGCAGCTTGAGCGGGAGGGCCGTTGGGAATGAGCAGTTCTTC
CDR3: CASSLSGRAVGNEQFF

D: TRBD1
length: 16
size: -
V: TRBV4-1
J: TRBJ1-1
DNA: TGCGCCAGCAGCCTTTGGACAGGGGACATGAACACTGAAGCTTTCTTT
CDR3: CASSLWTGDMNTEAFF

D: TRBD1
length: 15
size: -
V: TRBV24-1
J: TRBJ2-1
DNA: TGTGCCACCAGTGATTTGCCAGGGGGCTACAATGAGCAGTTCTTC
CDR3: CATSDLPGGYNEQFF

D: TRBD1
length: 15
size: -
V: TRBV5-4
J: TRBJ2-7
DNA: TGTGCCAGCAGCCCGGGCGGGACAGGGTCTTACGAGCAGTACTTC
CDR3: CASSPGGTGSYEQYF

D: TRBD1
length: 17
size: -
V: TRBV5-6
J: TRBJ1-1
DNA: TGTGCCAGCAGCCCTCCTCCGGGACAGGGGGCAGGGACTGAAGCTTTCTTT
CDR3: CASSPPPGQGAGTEAFF

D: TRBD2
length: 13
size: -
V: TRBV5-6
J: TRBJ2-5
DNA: TGTGCCAGCAGGGTTAGCGGGACAGAGACCCAGTACTTC
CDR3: CASRVSGTETQYF